This T cell receptor (beta chain) derives from a study of human T cells and chemical hapten exposure. Study-level information: TCR yields per sample varied, mainly owing to small pooled library volume differences.

One entry per CDR3 protein results from TCRdb running MiXCR on the RACE reads. Of some 110,000 distinct CDR3 sequences listed, under 40% were seen once; the top ten hold 2.5% to 3%. Time point specified: patch test 3, about 24 weeks after DPC sensitization. Indicated treatment: therapeutic diphenylcyclopropenone sensitization with weekly scalp DPC. CDR3 length equals 13 residues. In germline, CDR1 is ENHRY, CDR2 SYGVKD. The trim removed 4 bases at V and 7 bases at J, leaving 4 bases unmatched. This clonotype was obtained from a man in his forties with alopecia areata. Some clones in this sample may be carry-over from other donors' samples. This chain connects TRBV10-3 to TRBJ1-1; the match to TRBD1 covers 9 bases. Sample: whole blood, taken in connection with sensitization to the hapten diphenylcyclopropenone (DPC). As DNA, the CDR3 is TGTGCCATCAGTGGGGGACAGGGCGGTGAAGCTTTCTTT. It specifies CAISGGQGGEAFF.